The T cell receptor (beta chain) under discussion was sequenced for a study of Graves' ophthalmopathy and Graves' hyperthyroidism (dated by TCRdb to the late 2010s). The study in broad terms: Peripheral blood was collected before any treatment was given, at the time of initial diagnosis. To tell Graves' ophthalmopathy apart from Graves' hyperthyroidism, and to predict which patients would progress to ophthalmopathy, the study relied on TCR beta repertoire signatures. In total, 135 blood samples were TCR-sequenced: some 43 ophthalmopathy, around 75 hyperthyroidism and about 17 hyperthyroidism-to-ophthalmopathy patients. To explore V-J signatures distinguishing ophthalmopathy from hyperthyroidism, a discovery set of about a hundred patients (roughly 44 ophthalmopathy, 57 stable hyperthyroidism) was enrolled. The independent validation cohort included about 19 hyperthyroidism patients plus 17 patients who later progressed from hyperthyroidism to ophthalmopathy. In roughly 6 hyperthyroidism patients, the T-cell repertoires found in thyroid tissue were compared with those found in blood. Once sampling was done, hyperthyroidism patients were given methimazole at a starting dose of 30 mg daily, while ophthalmopathy patients were given high-dose intravenous methylprednisolone.

TCR beta CDR3 regions were amplified from RNA transcripts for repertoire sequencing. The first round of RT-PCR was done with HTBI primers and the Qiagen OneStep RT-PCR kit, and was followed by a second round of multiplex PCR, then size selection and purification. The libraries underwent paired-end sequencing with 100 bp reads on an Illumina HiSeq2000. The authors processed their data as follows. SOAPnuke was used for read processing, and reads with adapters, uncalled bases, a mean Phred below 15, or no exact constant-primer or identifier match were discarded. High-quality paired reads were merged with COPE v1.2.5. Unique nucleotide sequences were defined as clonotypes and aligned to IMGT TRB V, D and J references using MiTCR v1.1. Only V-J combinations with frequency above 0.0001 were analysed, covering about 99% of repertoires. A TCR clonal expansion and chaos score per V-J combination was defined as the ratio of F50 clonal expansion to chaos observed in the TCRdist matrix. Welch's t-statistics and random forest were used to reduce the features to about a dozen V-J combinations, which were then used as input to a naive Bayes classifier. The Morisita-Horn index was used to measure how similar the thyroid and blood repertoires were. TCRdb took the public reads, trimmed them with fastp at Q25, ran MiXCR for clone calling and kept in-frame beta chains. Records with the same CDR3 protein are collapsed into one entry carrying the most frequent genes and DNA. What appears here as the V and J calls and clone size reflects TCRdb's work, not the paper's. The sample has 300,000 to 450,000 distinct CDR3 sequences on record, 17% of them singletons. Approximately 2.4% of the sample rests with the top ten.

V is pared back by 5 bases and J by 2 bases, with 15 bases lying between the germline termini. Via the germline V gene, CDR1 is MNHNS and CDR2 SASEGT. Taken from cysteine to phenylalanine, the CDR3 has 15 residues. The CDR3 DNA has 45 bases and is translated from base 1. Results and caveats for the whole study, not just this receptor: No statistical method was used to predetermine the sample size, and group allocation was not hidden from the investigators. In cross-validation, the 13-signature model distinguished ophthalmopathy from stable hyperthyroidism with less than 90% sensitivity and around 84% specificity, while in the test set the corresponding values were approximately 80% and 75%. In validation, the model predicted ophthalmopathy progression with over 60% sensitivity and around 72% specificity; roughly 11 predicted patients were CT-confirmed with GO in a median of around 6 months. Most expanded thyroid clonotypes with a frequency above 0.001 also appeared in blood, which suggests that blood repertoires may reflect the immune response in the thyroid.

Hyperthyroidism was considered stable if no progression to ophthalmopathy occurred within 18 months of follow-up. Patients with hyperthyroidism were aged 18 to 65 years, had been newly diagnosed, and had a disease duration of less than 2 months. Patients with other autoimmune diseases, uncontrolled infections, pregnancy or lactation were excluded from the study. Clinical symptoms, serum thyroxine, TRAb, thyroid ultrasound and orbital computed tomography formed the basis of the diagnosis. Using Ficoll-Paque density gradient centrifugation, PBMCs were isolated from less than 13 ml of fresh peripheral blood. Total RNA was extracted using Trizol reagent, and RNA quality was checked on an Agilent 2100 Bioanalyzer. Many counts were recorded for this clonotype. The antigen it recognizes is unknown. The record has no base qualities; no much larger clone is one base away.

This clonotype originated in an adult woman with stable Graves' hyperthyroidism. Sequencing was carried out using peripheral blood. The chain is made from TRBV6-1 and TRBJ1-1; a tentative D match to TRBD1 spans 6 bases. The CDR3 protein is CASSPIGQPNTEAFF. Here is the DNA: TGTGCCAGCAGTCCCATAGGACAGCCTAACACTGAAGCTTTCTTT.